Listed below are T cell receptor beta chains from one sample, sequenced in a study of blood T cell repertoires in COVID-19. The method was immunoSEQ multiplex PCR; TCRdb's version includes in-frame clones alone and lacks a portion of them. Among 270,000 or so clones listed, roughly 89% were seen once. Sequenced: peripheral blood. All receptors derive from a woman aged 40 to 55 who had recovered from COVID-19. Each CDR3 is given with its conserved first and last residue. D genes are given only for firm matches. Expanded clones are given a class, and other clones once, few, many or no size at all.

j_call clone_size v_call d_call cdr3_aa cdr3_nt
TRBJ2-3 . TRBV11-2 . CASTTSGGVESHTQYF TGTGCCAGCACCACATCGGGCGGGGTCGAGTCTCACACGCAGTATTTT
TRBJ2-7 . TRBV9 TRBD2 CASSEVGSGGPGHEQYF TGTGCCAGCAGCGAGGTAGGTAGCGGGGGACCGGGACACGAGCAGTACTTC
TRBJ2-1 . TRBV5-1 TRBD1 CASSWTGVDEQFF TGCGCCAGCAGCTGGACAGGGGTGGATGAGCAGTTCTTC
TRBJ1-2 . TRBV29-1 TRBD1 CSVVHRQGASYGYTF TGCAGCGTTGTTCACAGACAGGGGGCATCGTATGGCTACACCTTC
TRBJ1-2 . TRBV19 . CASREIQDYYGYTF TGTGCCAGTAGGGAGATACAGGATTACTATGGCTACACCTTC
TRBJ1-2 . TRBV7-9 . CASSLAQGSGGYTF TGTGCCAGCAGCTTAGCACAGGGTTCAGGCGGCTACACCTTC
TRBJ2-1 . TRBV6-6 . CASMDRGEQFF TGTGCCAGCATGGACCGGGGTGAGCAGTTCTTC
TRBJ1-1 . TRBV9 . CASSVGGHTEAFF TGTGCCAGCAGCGTCGGGGGGCACACTGAAGCTTTCTTT
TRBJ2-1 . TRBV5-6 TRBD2 CASTPAGRELYNEQFF TGTGCCAGCACCCCAGCGGGGCGGGAGCTATACAATGAGCAGTTCTTC
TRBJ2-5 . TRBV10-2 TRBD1 CASRQTGPQETQYF TGCGCCAGCAGACAGACAGGGCCCCAAGAGACCCAGTACTTC
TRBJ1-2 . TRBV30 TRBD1 CAWSGTGDEGYTF TGTGCCTGGAGCGGGACAGGGGATGAAGGCTACACCTTC
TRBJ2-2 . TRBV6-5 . CASGANTGELFF TGTGCCAGCGGGGCCAACACCGGGGAGCTGTTTTTT
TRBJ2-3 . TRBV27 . CASSLSLPADTQYF TGTGCCAGCAGTTTATCCCTTCCGGCAGATACGCAGTATTTT
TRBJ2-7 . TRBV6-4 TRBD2 CASSTGLAGIYEQYF TGTGCCAGCAGTACTGGACTAGCGGGGATCTACGAGCAGTACTTC
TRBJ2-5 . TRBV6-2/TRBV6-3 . CASSDAGFRQNQETQYF TGTGCCAGCAGTGATGCGGGGTTTCGACAGAACCAAGAGACCCAGTACTTC
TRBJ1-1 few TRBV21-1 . CASSPSKPSFNTEAFF TGTGCCAGCAGCCCCTCCAAGCCTTCTTTCAACACTGAAGCTTTCTTT
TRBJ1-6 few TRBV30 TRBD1 CAWGTGLNSPLHF TGTGCCTGGGGGACAGGGCTTAATTCACCCCTCCACTTT
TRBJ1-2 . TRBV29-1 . CSVEERGFGYGYTF TGCAGCGTGGAAGAGAGAGGGTTCGGCTATGGCTACACCTTC
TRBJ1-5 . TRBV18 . CASSPPGTKNQPQHF TGTGCCAGCTCACCACCCGGGACAAAAAATCAGCCCCAGCATTTT
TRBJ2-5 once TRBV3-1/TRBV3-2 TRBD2 CASSQGTSGGSGEETQYF TGTGCCAGCAGCCAAGGGACTAGCGGGGGTTCGGGGGAAGAGACCCAGTACTTC
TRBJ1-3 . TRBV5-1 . CASSPSIRGFSGNTIYF TGCGCCAGCAGCCCCAGTATAAGGGGTTTCTCTGGAAACACCATATATTTT
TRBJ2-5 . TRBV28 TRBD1 CASSGGTGGLETQYF TGTGCCAGCAGTGGGGGGACAGGGGGCCTCGAGACCCAGTACTTC